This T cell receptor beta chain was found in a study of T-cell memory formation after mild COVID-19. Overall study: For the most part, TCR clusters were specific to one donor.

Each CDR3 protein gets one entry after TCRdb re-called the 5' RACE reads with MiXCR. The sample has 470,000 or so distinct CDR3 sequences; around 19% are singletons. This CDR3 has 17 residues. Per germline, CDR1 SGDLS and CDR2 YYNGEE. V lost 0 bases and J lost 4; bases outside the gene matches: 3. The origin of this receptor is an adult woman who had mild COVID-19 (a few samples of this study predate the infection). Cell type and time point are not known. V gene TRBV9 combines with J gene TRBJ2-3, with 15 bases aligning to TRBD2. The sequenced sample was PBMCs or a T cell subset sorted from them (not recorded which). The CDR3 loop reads CASSVGTSGGASDTQYF. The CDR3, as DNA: TGTGCCAGCAGCGTAGGGACTAGCGGGGGGGCCTCAGATACGCAGTATTTT. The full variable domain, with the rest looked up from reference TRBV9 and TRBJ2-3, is DSGVTQTPKHLITATGQRVTLRCSPRSGDLSVYWYQQSLDQGLQFLIQYYNGEERAKGNILERFSAQQFPDLHSELNLSSLELGDSALYFCASSVGTSGGASDTQYFGPGTRLTVL.